The T cell receptor beta chain described here comes from a study of blood T cell repertoires in COVID-19. Turning to the study itself: There were acute and convalescent COVID-19 samples, and they came from the United States, Italy and Spain.

The protocol was immunoSEQ multiplex PCR, while the TCRdb copy is restricted to in-frame clones and leaves out a portion. This table holds some 450,000 clones, about nine tenths found once. Unmatched junction bases numbered 4, after V lost 0 bases and J lost 4 bases. Germline CDR1 MNHEY, CDR2 SMNVEV (reference sequence). The CDR3 sequence is 15 residues long. The Seattle patients joined while their infection was active and were tracked longitudinally afterward. This sequence joins TRBV27 and TRBJ2-3; 7 nucleotides line up with TRBD1. This receptor was taken from a woman aged 50 to 60 with COVID-19, enrolled during active disease. Material: peripheral blood. Here the CDR3 DNA reads TGTGCCAGCAGTTTATCAGGGGGCGAAGCAGATACGCAGTATTTT. It specifies CASSLSGGEADTQYF.